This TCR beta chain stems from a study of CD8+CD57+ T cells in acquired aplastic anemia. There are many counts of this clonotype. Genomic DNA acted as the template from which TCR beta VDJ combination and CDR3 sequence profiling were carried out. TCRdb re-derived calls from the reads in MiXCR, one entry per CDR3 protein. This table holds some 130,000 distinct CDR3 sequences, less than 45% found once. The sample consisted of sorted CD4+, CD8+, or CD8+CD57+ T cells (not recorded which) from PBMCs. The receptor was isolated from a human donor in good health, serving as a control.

The CDR3 DNA sequence: TGTGCCAGCAGCTTATTGGGGGAGACCCAGTACTTC. It is translated as CASSLLGETQYF. The chain employs TRBV7-9 and TRBJ2-5; D gene uncertain. The CDR3 has 12 residues. With 2 bases removed from V and 5 bases from J, the gap between germline ends came to 6 bases. Germline loops: CDR1 SEHNR, CDR2 FQNEAQ (reference sequence).